The 9 T cell receptor beta chains given below trace back to one sample, sequenced in a study of CD8+CD57+ T cells in acquired aplastic anemia. TCR beta VDJ combinations and CDR3 sequences were profiled from genomic DNA. TCRdb recomputed calls from the reads with MiXCR, one row per CDR3 protein. The table lists 150,000 to 200,000 distinct CDR3 sequences, around 65% of them singletons. Sequencing was done on a sample of sorted CD4+, CD8+, or CD8+CD57+ T cells (not recorded which) from PBMCs. The receptors stem from a human donor with severe aplastic anemia or a healthy control (not recorded which).

The V gene is TRBV6-5, the J gene TRBJ1-6; no reliable D call. The V end was cut by 8 bases, the J end by 0 bases, with 8 bases between. This CDR3 has 14 amino acids. CDR1 and CDR2 from the germline V gene are MNHEY and SVGAGI. The CDR3 loop is CASRASSYNSPLHF. The DNA for the CDR3 is TGTGCCAGCCGGGCGAGCTCCTATAATTCACCCCTCCACTTT.

This clonotype was found a few times. V and J are TRBV7-2 and TRBJ1-6, with D unresolved. V was trimmed by 1 base and J by 3 bases, leaving 4 bases between them. The length of the CDR3 is 14 residues. The germline gives CDR1 SGHTA, CDR2 FQGNSA. The CDR3 sequence: CASSLVGYNSPLHF. CDR3 coding DNA: TGTGCCAGCAGCTTAGTAGGCTATAATTCACCCCTCCACTTT.

The chain couples TRBV24-1 to TRBJ2-3, with D unresolved. CDR3 size: 16 residues. Trimming left V 3 bases short and J 3 bases short, with 15 bases between. Germline V gives CDR1 KGHDR, CDR2 SFDVKD. CDR3 DNA: TGTGCCACCAGTGATCTATGGGTTTGGGGAACAGATACGCAGTATTTT. Translation gives CATSDLWVWGTDTQYF.

This clonotype was found once. Mismatch with germline at one junction end may stem from a read error. The CDR3 DNA is TGTGCCAGCAGCACGATGAGTTTCCTCTCTGGGGCCAGCGTCCTGACTTTC. This gives the protein CASSTMSFLSGASVLTF. The chain links TRBV7-9 to TRBJ2-6, with D possibly TRBD1 on 5 matching bases. The CDR3 consists of 17 residues. Germline V gene data show CDR1 as SEHNR and CDR2 as FQNEAQ (reference sequence).

This clonotype turned up a few times. J is TRBJ2-1 and V is TRBV2, with D unresolved. The CDR3 totals 12 residues. V dropped 7 bases and J dropped 8 bases, with 12 bases sitting between them. Germline-derived CDR1 and CDR2 are SNHLY and FYNNEI. This chain's CDR3 is CASKERSDEQFF. In DNA form, the CDR3 reads TGTGCCAGCAAGGAACGATCAGATGAGCAGTTCTTC. Filled out from reference TRBV2 and TRBJ2-1, the complete variable domain reads EPEVTQTPSHQVTQMGQEVILRCVPISNHLYFYWYRQILGQKVEFLVSFYNNEISEKSEIFDDQFSVERPDGSNFTLKIRSTKLEDSAMYFCASKERSDEQFFGPGTRLTVL.

This sequence joins TRBV20-1 and TRBJ2-2; D is unclear. The CDR3 runs to 12 residues. The V end was cut by 3 bases, the J end by 3 bases, with 5 bases between. Germline CDR1 DFQATT, CDR2 SNEGSKA (reference sequence). CDR3 region: CSARQHTGELFF. The CDR3 nucleotides are TGCAGTGCTAGGCAGCACACCGGGGAGCTGTTTTTT.

This rearrangement joins TRBV20-1 to TRBJ2-2; 7 bases line up with TRBD1. The CDR3 totals 14 residues. Germline CDR1 is DFQATT and CDR2 is SNEGSKA (reference sequence). J lost 0 bases, V lost 6 bases, and 4 bases had no gene match. CDR3 sequence (DNA): TGCAGTGCCAGGGGACAGACGAACACCGGGGAGCTGTTTTTT. This sequence encodes CSARGQTNTGELFF.

The gene calls are TRBV2 and TRBJ2-1; the D gene is possibly TRBD2 (7 bases). V was cut by 4 bases and J by 6 bases, with 16 bases left in between. CDR1 and CDR2 from the germline V gene are SNHLY and FYNNEI. This CDR3 comprises 15 residues. DNA for the CDR3: TGTGCCAGCAGTGGGGAGGGCGGCAGGGGCAATGAGCAGTTCTTC. Its protein product is CASSGEGGRGNEQFF.

The chain recombines TRBV6-4 with TRBJ2-1, with 11 bases fitting TRBD2. Germline-derived CDR1 and CDR2 are MRHNA and SNTAGT. Unmatched junction bases numbered 2, after V lost 0 bases and J lost 7 bases. The CDR3 is 15 residues long. The CDR3 bases are TGTGCCAGCAGTGACTCTGCTAGCGGGGGGAATGAGCAGTTCTTC. Protein sequence: CASSDSASGGNEQFF.